This TCR beta chain was identified during a study of shared clonotypes between healthy human individuals. Turning to the study itself: The study used three CD4 naive, three CD4 memory, two CD8 naive and one CD8 memory plate per donor.

From CD4+ cells came CD45RA+ naive and CD45RA-negative memory subsets. The CDR3 totals 15 residues. CDR1 is SGHDT, CDR2 YYEEEE, per germline. Between the trimmed V and J ends, which lost 4 bases and 2 bases, there was a span of 15 bases. Sequencing was performed with immunoSEQ multiplex PCR; in TCRdb, only in-frame clones are kept and a portion is missing. The sample includes around 2.3 million clones, around 95% seen only once; the top ten take 0.1% to 0.15%. This receptor was obtained from a man aged 18 to 35 in good health. Sequenced sample: naive CD4+ T cells sorted from blood. The subset was: CD45RA+ positively selected. The J gene is TRBJ1-2, the V gene TRBV5-6, with D possibly matching TRBD1 (5 bases). The CDR3 region has the DNA TGTGCCAGCAGCCGCCTTAGGGACGGGAACTATGGCTACACCTTC. Translated: CASSRLRDGNYGYTF.